Shown below are 19 T cell receptor beta chains from a single sample sequenced in a study of cytomegalovirus exposure and HLA in healthy donors. The PCR ran on 60 Vbeta and 13 Jbeta primers. Repertoires were generated with immunoSEQ multiplex PCR, while TCRdb's copy carries only in-frame clones and drops some. Here the sample spans 140,000 or so clones, over 60% being singletons. Sequenced sample: PBMCs. These receptors were collected from a young woman in good health and CMV-seronegative.

V usage is TRBV27 and J usage is TRBJ2-2, with D possibly TRBD2 on 5 matching bases. CDR1 and CDR2 from the germline V gene are MNHEY and SMNVEV (reference sequence). The CDR3 runs to 16 residues. Trimming took off 4 bases at V and 1 base at J, with 13 bases between the two ends. The CDR3 spells CASSSEGLLNTGELFF. CDR3 coding DNA: TGTGCCAGCAGTTCTGAAGGACTCCTGAACACCGGGGAGCTGTTTTTT.

The chain links TRBV30 to TRBJ2-3; 15 nucleotides line up with TRBD2. The CDR3 loop spans 18 amino acids. The junction had 7 bases not matched to a gene; V was cut back by 1 base and J by 2 bases. Per germline, CDR1 GTSNPN and CDR2 SVGIG (reference sequence). CDR3 sequence (DNA): TGTGCCTGGAGTGCTCGAGGACTAGCGGGGGGGCCCACAGATACGCAGTATTTT. As protein: CAWSARGLAGGPTDTQYF.

This rearrangement joins TRBV6-1 to TRBJ1-1, with 10 nucleotides matching TRBD1. The CDR3 spans 14 residues. The V gene end was trimmed by 5 bases and the J gene end by 1 base; junction bases not matched to a gene: 1. Germline CDR1 is MNHNS and CDR2 is SASEGT. The DNA of the CDR3 is TGTGCCAGCAGTTGGACAGGGGGGAACACTGAAGCTTTCTTT. Its protein is CASSWTGGNTEAFF.

This sequence joins TRBV11-1 and TRBJ2-3; TRBD2 matches 14 bases. This CDR3 region has 16 residues. The junction had 5 bases not matched to a gene; V was cut back by 5 bases and J by 4 bases. The germline V gene has CDR1 SGHAT and CDR2 FQDESV (reference sequence). The CDR3 nucleotides are TGTGCCAGCAGCCGCGGGACTAGCGGGGGATCAGATACGCAGTATTTT. Its translation is CASSRGTSGGSDTQYF.

J is TRBJ1-1 and V is TRBV28; 11 bases align to TRBD1. Germline CDR1 is MDHEN and CDR2 is SYDVKM. Trimming removed 5 bases from V and 4 bases from J; junction bases left unmatched: 9. The CDR3 contains 16 residues. CDR3 sequence reads: CASSPRTGGLSTEAFF. The CDR3 DNA is TGTGCCAGCAGTCCCCGGACAGGGGGCTTGAGCACTGAAGCTTTCTTT.

The chain uses TRBV15 and TRBJ2-7; D remains unclear. V was shortened by 3 bases and J by 2 bases, with 5 bases between the two germline ends. Germline CDR1 LNHNV, CDR2 YYDKDF (reference sequence). This CDR3 has 12 residues. CDR3 in amino acids: CATSSLTYEQYF. The CDR3 DNA follows: TGTGCCACCAGCAGCTTAACCTACGAGCAGTACTTC.

CDR3: CASSSSTGGSGELFF. The CDR3 coding sequence is TGCGCCAGCAGCTCTTCGACAGGGGGTAGCGGGGAGCTGTTTTTT. The rearrangement uses TRBV5-1 and TRBJ2-2; 9 bases are a match to TRBD1. This CDR3 has 15 amino acids. CDR1 and CDR2 from the germline V gene are SGHRS and YFSETQ. Trimming at V came to 3 bases and at J to 7 bases, leaving 7 bases not matched to a gene. Full variable domain (remainder filled in from reference TRBV5-1 and TRBJ2-2): KAGVTQTPRYLIKTRGQQVTLSCSPISGHRSVSWYQQTPGQGLQFLFEYFSETQRNKGNFPGRFSGRQFSNSRSEMNVSTLELGDSALYLCASSSSTGGSGELFFGEGSRLTVL.

The gene calls are TRBV11-2 and TRBJ2-3; D uncertain. The CDR3 sequence is 12 residues long. Germline V gives CDR1 SGHAT, CDR2 FQNNGV. V gave up 4 bases and J gave up 7 bases, with 9 bases separating them. In nucleotides, the CDR3 is TGTGCCAGCAGCTCGGGTCGGAATACGCAGTATTTT. It encodes CASSSGRNTQYF.

The rearrangement links TRBV20-1 to TRBJ1-2; TRBD1 agrees at 7 bases. Germline V gene lookup returns CDR1 DFQATT and CDR2 SNEGSKA (reference sequence). This CDR3 has 11 amino acids. In DNA form, the CDR3 reads TGCAGCTTAGGGGGCCTCCGTGGCTACACCTTC. Residues: CSLGGLRGYTF.

The gene calls are TRBV28 and TRBJ1-4, with unresolved D. This CDR3 has 12 residues. V shed 7 bases and J shed 0 bases, with 3 bases lying between them. CDR1 is MDHEN and CDR2 is SYDVKM in the germline V gene. In nucleotides, the CDR3 is TGTGCCAGCACTGCAACTAATGAAAAACTGTTTTTT. As protein: CASTATNEKLFF.

The gene calls are TRBV14 and TRBJ2-5; TRBD1 aligns across 10 bases. V lost 1 base and J lost 5; bases outside the gene matches: 4. The CDR3 extends over 15 amino acids. Germline V gene sequence: CDR1 SGHDN, CDR2 FVKESK. As DNA, the CDR3 is TGTGCCAGCAGCCAAGCGACAGGGGGCGGTGAGACCCAGTACTTC. Protein product: CASSQATGGGETQYF.

This chain links TRBV4-2 with TRBJ1-2; D is unclear. With 1 base removed from V and 6 bases from J, the gap between germline ends came to 3 bases. The CDR3 extends over 11 amino acids. The germline V gene encodes CDR1 LGHNA and CDR2 YNFKEQ. CDR3 nucleotide sequence: TGTGCCAGCAGCCAAGGTAATGGCTACACCTTC. Translation: CASSQGNGYTF.

The V call is TRBV30, the J call TRBJ2-3; a possible D gene is TRBD1 (6 bases). V was cut by 2 bases and J by 4 bases, with 10 bases left in between. Germline loops: CDR1 GTSNPN, CDR2 SVGIG (reference sequence). The length of the CDR3 is 13 residues. The CDR3 DNA reads as TGTGCCTGGAGTCTCGCAGGGGCAGATACGCAGTATTTT. Its translation is CAWSLAGADTQYF. Combining the CDR3 with reference TRBV30 and TRBJ2-3 gives the whole variable domain SQTIHQWPATLVQPVGSPLSLECTVEGTSNPNLYWYRQAAGRGLQLLFYSVGIGQISSEVPQNLSASRPQDRQFILSSKKLLLSDSGFYLCAWSLAGADTQYFGPGTRLTVL.

This rearrangement joins TRBV5-1 to TRBJ1-2, with D possibly TRBD1 on 5 matching bases. This CDR3 comprises 13 residues. Trimming pared 6 bases from V and 7 bases from J, leaving 16 bases between. The germline V gene encodes CDR1 SGHRS and CDR2 YFSETQ. The CDR3 DNA reads as TGCGCCAGCACGGGCAGGGCTTTGGGTGGCTACACCTTC. Amino acid sequence: CASTGRALGGYTF.

This clone was seen a few times. The V gene is TRBV7-9, the J gene TRBJ1-1, with 7 bases fitting TRBD1. The CDR3 has 15 residues. Trimming removed 0 bases from V and 5 bases from J; junction bases left unmatched: 6. Germline values: CDR1 SEHNR, CDR2 FQNEAQ (reference sequence). CDR3 sequence (DNA): TGTGCCAGCAGCTTAGCGAGACAGGGAAATACTGAAGCTTTCTTT. Amino acids: CASSLARQGNTEAFF. The full variable domain, rest sourced from reference TRBV7-9 and TRBJ1-1, is DTGVSQNPRHKITKRGQNVTFRCDPISEHNRLYWYRQTLGQGPEFLTYFQNEAQLEKSRLLSDRFSAERPKGSFSTLEIQRTEQGDSAMYLCASSLARQGNTEAFFGQGTRLTVV.

This chain connects TRBV12-5 to TRBJ2-5; possibly TRBD2 for D (5 bases). The CDR3 covers 13 residues. V dropped 1 base and J dropped 5 bases, with 8 bases sitting between them. CDR1 LGHNT and CDR2 FRNRAP come from the germline V gene. CDR3 region: CASGLGGGETQYF. CDR3 coding DNA: TGTGCTAGTGGTTTGGGAGGAGGCGAGACCCAGTACTTC.

This clone was recorded once. The chain recombines TRBV5-1 with TRBJ2-1; D may be TRBD1 (6 bases). Trimming pared 4 bases from V and 15 bases from J, leaving 23 bases between. The CDR3 totals 14 residues. Germline CDR1 SGHRS, CDR2 YFSETQ. This CDR3 is CASSPTVGGTTPFF. CDR3 nucleotide sequence: TGCGCCAGCAGCCCGACGGTAGGTGGGACAACTCCGTTCTTC.

The chain joins TRBV5-8 to TRBJ1-1, with D tentatively TRBD1 (6 bases). Trimming took 7 bases from V and 3 from J, leaving 19 bases between them. The CDR3 runs 15 residues. From germline, CDR1 is SGHTS and CDR2 YDEGEE. CDR3 sequence: CASGPTGREHTEAFF. CDR3 coding DNA: TGTGCCAGCGGCCCCACAGGGAGGGAGCACACTGAAGCTTTCTTT.

This clone was seen once. The CDR3 DNA reads as TGTGCCAGCAGTTTGAGCGGGGCCGGTAACATTCAGTACTTC. Residues: CASSLSGAGNIQYF. This chain links TRBV6-5 with TRBJ2-4; 7 bases fit TRBD2. CDR3 length: 14 amino acids. Germline trimming cut 4 bases from V and 7 bases from J; bases unmatched to any gene: 7. Germline CDR1 is MNHEY and CDR2 is SVGAGI.